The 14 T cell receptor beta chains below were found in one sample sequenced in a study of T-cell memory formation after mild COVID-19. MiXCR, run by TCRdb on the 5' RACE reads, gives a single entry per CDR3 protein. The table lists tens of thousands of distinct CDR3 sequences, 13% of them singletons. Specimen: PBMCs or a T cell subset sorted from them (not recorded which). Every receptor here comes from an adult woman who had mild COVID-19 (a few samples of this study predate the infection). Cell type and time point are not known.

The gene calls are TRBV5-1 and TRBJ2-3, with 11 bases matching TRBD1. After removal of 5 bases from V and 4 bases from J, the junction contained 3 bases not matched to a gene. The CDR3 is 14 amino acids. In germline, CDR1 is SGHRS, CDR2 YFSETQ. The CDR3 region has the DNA TGCGCCAGCAGTCAGGGACAGGGGGCAGATACGCAGTATTTT. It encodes CASSQGQGADTQYF.

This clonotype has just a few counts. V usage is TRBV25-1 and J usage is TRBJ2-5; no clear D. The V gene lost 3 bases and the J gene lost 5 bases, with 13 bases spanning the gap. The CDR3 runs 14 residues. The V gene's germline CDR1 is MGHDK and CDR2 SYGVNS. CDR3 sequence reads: CASSDGDSLETQYF. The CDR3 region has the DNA TGTGCCAGCAGTGATGGGGATTCACTGGAGACCCAGTACTTC.

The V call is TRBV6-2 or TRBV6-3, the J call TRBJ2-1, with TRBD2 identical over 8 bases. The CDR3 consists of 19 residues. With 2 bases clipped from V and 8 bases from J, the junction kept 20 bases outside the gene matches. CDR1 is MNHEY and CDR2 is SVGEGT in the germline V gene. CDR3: CASSYVWLPSGGVSDEQFF. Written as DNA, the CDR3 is TGTGCCAGCAGTTACGTTTGGCTGCCCTCGGGAGGGGTATCGGATGAGCAGTTCTTC.

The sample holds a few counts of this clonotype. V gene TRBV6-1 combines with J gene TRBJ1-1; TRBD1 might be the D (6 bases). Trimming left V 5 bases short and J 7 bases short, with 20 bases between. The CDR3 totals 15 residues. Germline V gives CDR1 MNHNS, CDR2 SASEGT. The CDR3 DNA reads TGTGCCAGCAGTACCCCCAGAGACAGGCAAGATGAAGCTTTCTTT. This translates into CASSTPRDRQDEAFF.

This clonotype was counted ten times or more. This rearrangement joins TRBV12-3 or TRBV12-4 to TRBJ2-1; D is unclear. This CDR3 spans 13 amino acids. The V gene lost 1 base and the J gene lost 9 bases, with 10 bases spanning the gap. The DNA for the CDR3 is TGTGCCAGCAGTTTAGATTCCCGGCTTGAGCAGTTCTTC. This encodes CASSLDSRLEQFF.

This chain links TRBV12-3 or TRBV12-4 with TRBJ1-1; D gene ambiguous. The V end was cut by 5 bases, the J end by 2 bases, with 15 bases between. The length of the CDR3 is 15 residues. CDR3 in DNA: TGTGCCAGCAGTCCCCGGGCGGGTGTTAACACTGAAGCTTTCTTT. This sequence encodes CASSPRAGVNTEAFF.

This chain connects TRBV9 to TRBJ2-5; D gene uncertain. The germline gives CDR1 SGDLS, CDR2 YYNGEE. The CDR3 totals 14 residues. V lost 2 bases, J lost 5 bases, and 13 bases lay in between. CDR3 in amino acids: CASSVQDGLETQYF. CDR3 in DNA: TGTGCCAGCAGCGTCCAGGACGGTTTGGAGACCCAGTACTTC.

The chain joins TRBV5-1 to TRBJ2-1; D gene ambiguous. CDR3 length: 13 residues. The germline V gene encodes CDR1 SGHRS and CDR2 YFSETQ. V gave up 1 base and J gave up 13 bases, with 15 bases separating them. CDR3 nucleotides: TGCGCCAGCAGCTTGAGGGCCCTACCGGGTCAGTTCTTC. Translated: CASSLRALPGQFF.

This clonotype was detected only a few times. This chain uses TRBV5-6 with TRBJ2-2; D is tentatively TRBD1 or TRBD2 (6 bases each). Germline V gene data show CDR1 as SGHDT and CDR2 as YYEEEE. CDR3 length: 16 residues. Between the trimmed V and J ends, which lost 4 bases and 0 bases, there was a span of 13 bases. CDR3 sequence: CASSRRGLANTGELFF. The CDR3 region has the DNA TGTGCCAGCAGCCGCCGGGGGCTAGCGAACACCGGGGAGCTGTTTTTT.

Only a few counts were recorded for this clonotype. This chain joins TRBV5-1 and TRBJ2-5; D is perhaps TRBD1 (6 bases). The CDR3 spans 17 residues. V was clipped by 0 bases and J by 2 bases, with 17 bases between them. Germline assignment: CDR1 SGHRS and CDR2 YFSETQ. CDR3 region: CASSLEEDSSRQETQYF. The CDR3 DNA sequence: TGCGCCAGCAGCTTGGAGGAGGACAGCAGCAGGCAAGAGACCCAGTACTTC.

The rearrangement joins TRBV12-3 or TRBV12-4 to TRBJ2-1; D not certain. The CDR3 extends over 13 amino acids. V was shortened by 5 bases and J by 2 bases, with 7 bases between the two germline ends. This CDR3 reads CASSETTYNEQFF. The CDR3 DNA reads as TGTGCCAGCAGTGAGACAACCTACAATGAGCAGTTCTTC.

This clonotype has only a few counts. CDR3 region: CASSFGGPLTDTQYF. DNA of the CDR3: TGTGCCAGCAGCTTCGGGGGTCCTCTCACAGATACGCAGTATTTT. The chain employs TRBV7-6 and TRBJ2-3, with TRBD2 as a possible D gene (6 bases). The CDR3 length is 15 residues. Trimming shortened V by 3 bases and J by 2 bases, and 12 bases separated the two germline ends. Looked up from germline, CDR1 is SGHVS and CDR2 is FNYEAQ.

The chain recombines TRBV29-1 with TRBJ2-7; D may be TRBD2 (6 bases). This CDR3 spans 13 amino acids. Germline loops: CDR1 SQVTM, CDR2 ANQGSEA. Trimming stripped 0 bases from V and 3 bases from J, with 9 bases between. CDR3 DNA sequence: TGCAGCGTTGAAGACAGGGAGGACTACGAGCAGTACTTC. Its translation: CSVEDREDYEQYF.

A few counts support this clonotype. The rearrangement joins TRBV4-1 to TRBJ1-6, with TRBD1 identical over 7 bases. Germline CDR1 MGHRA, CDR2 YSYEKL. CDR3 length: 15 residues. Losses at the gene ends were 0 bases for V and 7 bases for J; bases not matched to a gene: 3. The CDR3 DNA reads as TGCGCCAGCAGCCAAGAAGGGGGCCGGAATTCACCCCTCCACTTT. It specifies CASSQEGGRNSPLHF.